This T cell receptor beta chain came from a study of T cell responses to AZD1222 COVID-19 vaccine. With 2 bases clipped from V and 2 bases from J, the junction kept 8 bases outside the gene matches. The CDR3 is 16 amino acids. Germline lookup yields CDR1 MNHEY and CDR2 SVGAGI. As for this clone: Its antigen is not identified.

Points from the study as a whole: Per reports, nearly half of all spike-specific TCRs target regions that are unmutated in variants. White British people made up most donors, females outnumbered males, and clonal diversity was possibly underestimated. Repertoires were sampled only after the peak T cell response.

Sequencing used immunoSEQ multiplex PCR; TCRdb keeps in-frame clones, though not all of them. Here the sample spans about 92,000 clones, approximately 91% being singletons. This clonotype originated in an adult in good health. The sample consisted of peripheral blood, taken on day 0 of AZD1222 vaccination. The chain recombines TRBV6-5 with TRBJ2-7, with 8 bases identical to TRBD1. The CDR3 nucleotides read TGTGCCAGCAGTTACCCAGGGGGCGCGGGCACCTACGAGCAGTACTTC. It translates to CASSYPGGAGTYEQYF.